This TCR beta chain was observed in a study of T cell changes during pregnancy in multiple sclerosis. The table came from immunoSEQ multiplex PCR; TCRdb's copy has only in-frame clones and leaves some out. This table has some 30,000 clones, approximately 86% appearing once. CDR3 size: 14 residues. CDR1 and CDR2 from the germline V gene are MNHEY and SMNVEV (reference sequence). Losses at the gene ends were 6 bases for V and 7 bases for J; bases not matched to a gene: 9. Sequenced here: CD8+ T cells from peripheral blood mononuclear cells, sampled before pregnancy. This receptor was obtained from a female donor with multiple sclerosis, enrolled in a pregnancy study. The rearrangement links TRBV27 to TRBJ1-5; 7 positions agree with TRBD1. In DNA, the CDR3 is TGTGCCAGCAGGGTGACAGGGTCCAACCAGCCCCAGCATTTT. Its translation is CASRVTGSNQPQHF.